The present T cell receptor (beta chain) was sequenced within a study of blood T cells in healthy people across ages. This clonotype was counted a few times. A second PCR of about 6 to 12 cycles used a sample-barcoded 5' primer and a J-beta primer mix. TCRdb reanalysed the 5' RACE reads using MiXCR and keeps one entry per CDR3 protein. In the table there are over 950,000 distinct CDR3 sequences, about 51% of which are singletons. Isolated per sample were at least 6 million PBMCs. Sequencing used blood. The TCR sequence derives from a woman aged 55 to 70 in good health.

This CDR3 is CATRTGPTDTQYF. The CDR3 DNA reads TGTGCCACCAGGACAGGGCCCACAGATACGCAGTATTTT. V usage is TRBV2 and J usage is TRBJ2-3, with 8 bases identical to TRBD1. V gave up 10 bases and J gave up 2 bases; unmatched junction bases: 5. Germline loops: CDR1 SNHLY, CDR2 FYNNEI. The CDR3 loop spans 13 amino acids.